The TCR beta chain under discussion was sequenced for a study of T cells in Graves' hyperthyroidism and ophthalmopathy. Study overall: Upon initial diagnosis and before any treatment, peripheral blood was collected.

The investigators amplified TCR beta CDR3 regions from RNA transcripts. The HTBI set primed first-round TCR CDR3 RT-PCR. TCRdb itself ran the multiplex PCR reads through MiXCR, one entry per CDR3 protein. The sample includes roughly 380,000 distinct CDR3 sequences, approximately 13% of them seen just once. This clonotype was counted many times. Its antigen is not identified. This CDR3 is built from 15 residues. V dropped 0 bases and J dropped 4 bases, with 12 bases sitting between them. Looked up from germline, CDR1 is WSHSY and CDR2 is SAAADI. Overall study results and limits: A 13 V-J signature model discriminated ophthalmopathy versus stable hyperthyroidism.

The PBMCs were sourced from fresh peripheral blood (about 9.6 ml). The clonotype originates from a young man with Graves' hyperthyroidism that later progressed to Graves' ophthalmopathy. Sequencing was done on a sample of blood. The chain joins TRBV10-2 to TRBJ1-2; a weak D match, TRBD1 (5 bases). The CDR3 loop is CASSESTGAIYGYTF. The CDR3 DNA reads as TGCGCCAGCAGTGAGTCGACTGGGGCGATCTATGGCTACACCTTC.